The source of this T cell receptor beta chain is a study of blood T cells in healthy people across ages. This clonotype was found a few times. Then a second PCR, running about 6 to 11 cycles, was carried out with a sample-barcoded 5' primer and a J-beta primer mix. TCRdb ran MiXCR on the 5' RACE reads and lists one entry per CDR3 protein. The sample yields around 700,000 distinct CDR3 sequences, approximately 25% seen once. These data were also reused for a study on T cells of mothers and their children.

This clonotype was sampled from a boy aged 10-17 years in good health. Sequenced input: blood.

CDR3 in amino acids: CASSLAFELFF. CDR3 coding DNA: TGTGCCAGCAGTTTGGCATTCGAACTGTTTTTT. The rearrangement uses TRBV28 and TRBJ1-4; D is unclear. V was clipped by 3 bases and J by 12 bases, with 8 bases between them. Germline-derived CDR1 and CDR2 are MDHEN and SYDVKM. This CDR3 is 11 amino acids long.